This paragraph reports one T cell receptor beta chain. Its antigen is not identified. Sequencing used immunoSEQ multiplex PCR; TCRdb keeps in-frame clones, though not all of them. The sample shows 30,000 to 35,000 clones, under 90% of them seen only once. This CDR3 has 14 residues. The J segment lost 3 bases and the V segment lost 5 bases, leaving 2 bases of the junction unmatched. Germline loops: CDR1 LNHNV, CDR2 YYDKDF (reference sequence). These data belong to a study of Tregs in tolerant kidney transplant recipients. On the study more broadly: Sorting used antibodies to exclude donor cells.

The chain combines TRBV15 with TRBJ2-3, with 10 bases identical to TRBD2. The specimen sequenced was Tregs from blood cultured with allogeneic cells. The receptor was derived from a human donor in good health. CDR3 sequence reads: CATSLTSGTDTQYF. The CDR3 region has the DNA TGTGCCACCAGCTTGACTAGCGGGACAGATACGCAGTATTTT.